The entry that follows covers one T cell receptor beta chain sequence. What it recognizes is unknown. This CDR3 has 14 residues. V lost 1 base and J 9 bases, leaving 13 bases between the germline ends. The germline V gene has CDR1 MNHEY and CDR2 SMNVEV (reference sequence). The entry originates in a study of CD8+ T cells in alopecia areata. Study-level information: Treated patients were dosed with oral tofacitinib, taking 5 to 10 mg twice daily. Broader study findings: Tofacitinib significantly lowered scalp clonality and expanded CD8+ clones among the top 100. Persistence of many expanded lesional clones was seen in scalp and blood during tofacitinib.

Following RNA extraction, reverse transcription yielded cDNA that acted as the sequencing template. TCRdb's table, derived via immunoSEQ multiplex PCR, lists solely in-frame clones and lacks some. The sample lists around 99,000 clones, roughly 89% seen once, with over 20% in the top ten. As to treatment: oral pan-JAK inhibitor, 5-10 mg twice daily. The V call is TRBV27, the J call TRBJ2-1; maybe TRBD1 (7 bases). The sequencing used CD8+ T cells sorted from blood, collected at week 24, from a patient treated with tofacitinib. This clonotype was obtained from a human donor with alopecia areata. CDR3 amino acids: CASSLLPGGGEQFF. The CDR3 DNA is TGTGCCAGCAGTTTATTGCCAGGGGGAGGTGAGCAGTTCTTC.